Below, 27 T cell receptor beta chains from the same sample are listed, as sequenced in a study of response to subunit inactivated influenza vaccine. In TCRdb, the RT-PCR reads were re-called with MiXCR into one record per CDR3 protein. There are approximately 500,000 distinct CDR3 sequences in the sample; over 10% occur only once, and 10% to 15% lies in the top ten. The input for sequencing was PBMCs from blood, taken around seven weeks after vaccination. The receptors originated from a man aged 45-65 years who received an inactivated influenza vaccine.

CDR3 DNA sequence: TGTGCCAGCAGCTGGACTAGCGGGGTCTACACCGGGGAGCTGTTTTTT. It codes for CASSWTSGVYTGELFF. J is TRBJ2-2 and V is TRBV11-2, with TRBD2 matching over 12 bases. This CDR3 is 16 amino acids long. Trimming took 4 bases from V and 3 from J; bases not matched to a gene: 3. Germline V gene lookup returns CDR1 SGHAT and CDR2 FQNNGV.

V and J are TRBV7-2 and TRBJ2-6; D remains ambiguous. Trimming took off 0 bases at V and 0 bases at J, with 18 bases between the two ends. The CDR3 length is 20 residues. Per the germline V gene, CDR1 is SGHTA and CDR2 is FQGNSA. CDR3 nucleotides: TGTGCCAGCAGCTTAGCGCAAACTGCCGGAACGCACTCTGGGGCCAACGTCCTGACTTTC. Amino acids: CASSLAQTAGTHSGANVLTF.

The V and J genes are TRBV14 and TRBJ2-2; 7 nucleotides agree with TRBD2. The CDR3 spans 15 residues. Trimming removed 1 base from V and 5 bases from J; junction bases left unmatched: 4. Germline V gene data show CDR1 as SGHDN and CDR2 as FVKESK. CDR3 DNA: TGTGCCAGCAGCCAAGGCGGGAGCAGGACCGGGGAGCTGTTTTTT. It yields the protein CASSQGGSRTGELFF.

The rearrangement links TRBV20-1 to TRBJ1-6; no firm D call. The germline V gene encodes CDR1 DFQATT and CDR2 SNEGSKA (reference sequence). CDR3 size: 15 residues. Trimming took off 3 bases at V and 6 bases at J, with 15 bases between the two ends. CDR3 in amino acids: CSARAFLAGNSPLHF. CDR3 sequence (DNA): TGCAGTGCTAGGGCGTTCTTGGCGGGTAATTCACCCCTCCACTTT.

This clonotype came up a few times. The V call is TRBV18, the J call TRBJ2-6; 9 bases are a match to TRBD2. The CDR3 is 18 residues long. Germline values: CDR1 KGHSH, CDR2 LQKENI. J was trimmed by 0 bases and V by 3 bases; bases with no gene match: 6. The CDR3, as DNA: TGTGCCAGCTCACCGACGACTAGCGGTCTCTCTGGGGCCAACGTCCTGACTTTC. Protein product: CASSPTTSGLSGANVLTF.

This clonotype has a count of ten or more. The V call is TRBV12-3 or TRBV12-4, the J call TRBJ2-7, with 8 bases fitting TRBD1. The CDR3 extends over 13 amino acids. The J segment lost 3 bases and the V segment lost 6 bases, leaving 4 bases of the junction unmatched. The CDR3 loop reads CASRRDRSYEQYF. CDR3 DNA sequence: TGTGCCAGCAGGCGGGACAGGAGCTACGAGCAGTACTTC.

The V and J genes are TRBV20-1 and TRBJ2-5, with a tentative D call TRBD2 (5 bases). The germline CDR1 and CDR2 sequences are DFQATT and SNEGSKA (reference sequence). Trimming shortened V by 1 base and J by 10 bases, and 16 bases separated the two germline ends. This CDR3 comprises 13 residues. CDR3 in amino acids: CSARGFGFRDQYF. CDR3 nucleotides: TGCAGTGCTAGAGGGTTCGGCTTTCGGGACCAGTACTTC.

The chain carries TRBV6-2 or TRBV6-3 and TRBJ1-1; D unclear. Per the germline V gene, CDR1 is MNHEY and CDR2 is SVGEGT. The CDR3 covers 15 residues. Trimming stripped 6 bases from V and 1 base from J, with 15 bases between. The CDR3 bases are TGTGCCAGCAGCCCCCCTCCACCTGCGAACACTGAAGCTTTCTTT. Residues: CASSPPPPANTEAFF.

Only a few counts were recorded for this clonotype. The gene calls are TRBV6-6 and TRBJ2-1, with D unclear. Germline-derived CDR1 and CDR2 are MNHNY and SVGAGI (reference sequence). Trimming stripped 4 bases from V and 11 bases from J, with 12 bases between. CDR3 length: 12 residues. CDR3 sequence reads: CASSSSTGKQFF. CDR3 nucleotides: TGTGCCAGCAGTTCCTCGACGGGTAAGCAGTTCTTC.

The V call is TRBV5-5, the J call TRBJ2-5; 10 bases agree with TRBD1. With 2 bases clipped from V and 5 bases from J, the junction kept 6 bases outside the gene matches. CDR3 length: 15 residues. Germline CDR1 reads SGHKS; CDR2 reads YYEKEE (reference sequence). CDR3 DNA: TGTGCCAGCAGCTTAGACAGGGGGCCGGGGGAGACCCAGTACTTC. This translates into CASSLDRGPGETQYF.

The V and J genes are TRBV4-1 and TRBJ1-4; TRBD1 matches at 7 bases. Germline CDR1 and CDR2: MGHRA and YSYEKL. V lost 5 bases, J lost 8 bases, and 8 bases stayed unmatched. This CDR3 has 14 amino acids. The CDR3 DNA sequence: TGCGCCAGCAGCGACTCGGGACAGCCGGAAAAACTGTTTTTT. Protein sequence: CASSDSGQPEKLFF.

This clonotype was detected ten times or more. J is TRBJ2-7 and V is TRBV4-3; D assignment may be TRBD1 or TRBD2 (6 bases each). The CDR3 loop spans 14 amino acids. The germline V and J ends were trimmed by 0 bases and 4 bases, with 10 bases remaining between them. Germline V gene sequence: CDR1 LGHNA, CDR2 YSLEER. CDR3 in amino acids: CASSQDRGPYEQYF. In nucleotides, the CDR3 is TGCGCCAGCAGCCAAGATCGGGGGCCTTACGAGCAGTACTTC.

This clonotype was counted between two and nine times. V gene TRBV20-1 combines with J gene TRBJ2-5; perhaps TRBD2 as D (5 bases). Germline V gene lookup returns CDR1 DFQATT and CDR2 SNEGSKA (reference sequence). The germline V and J ends were trimmed by 0 bases and 0 bases, with 8 bases remaining between them. This CDR3 region has 14 residues. The CDR3 nucleotides read TGCAGTGCTAGAGATCTCGGGAACCAAGAGACCCAGTACTTC. Amino acids: CSARDLGNQETQYF.

This chain joins TRBV6-5 and TRBJ1-1; tentatively, D is TRBD1 (5 bases). The CDR3 spans 15 residues. Germline CDR1 and CDR2: MNHEY and SVGAGI. The V and J ends lost 4 bases and 1 base respectively, with 13 bases between them. This chain's CDR3 is CASSFQGAQNTEAFF. CDR3 DNA sequence: TGTGCCAGCAGTTTCCAAGGGGCTCAGAACACTGAAGCTTTCTTT.

This clonotype was picked up many times. The chain has TRBV11-2 and TRBJ2-2; 7 positions agree with TRBD2. The germline CDR1 and CDR2 sequences are SGHAT and FQNNGV. There are 15 residues in the CDR3. Germline trimming cut 5 bases from V and 7 bases from J; bases unmatched to any gene: 10. CDR3 residues: CASSRRGAGDGELFF. The CDR3 DNA follows: TGTGCCAGCAGCCGCCGAGGTGCGGGAGACGGGGAGCTGTTTTTT.

The V and J genes are TRBV9 and TRBJ1-2, with a possible D match to TRBD1 (6 bases). Germline V gene lookup returns CDR1 SGDLS and CDR2 YYNGEE. CDR3 length equals 11 residues. V lost 4 bases and J lost 12, with 13 bases in between. The CDR3 sequence: CASSSGQRHTF. CDR3 sequence (DNA): TGTGCCAGCAGCAGCGGACAGCGGCACACCTTC.

There are many counts of this clonotype. This chain uses TRBV5-1 with TRBJ1-1; D is unclear. Germline CDR1 SGHRS, CDR2 YFSETQ. This CDR3 contains 13 residues. The ends were cut back, 1 base at V and 5 bases at J, with 9 bases in the middle. This CDR3 reads CASSLLRGTEAFF. As DNA, the CDR3 is TGCGCCAGCAGCTTGCTTAGAGGGACTGAAGCTTTCTTT.

This clonotype has at least ten counts. V usage is TRBV12-3 or TRBV12-4 and J usage is TRBJ2-2, with D perhaps TRBD2 (6 bases). Trimming removed 6 bases from V and 12 bases from J, with 17 bases in between. The CDR3 extends over 13 amino acids. CDR3 in DNA: TGTGCCAGCAGCTTAAGGTTGGAGGGGCAGCTGTTTTTT. Its protein is CASSLRLEGQLFF.

This clonotype was seen at least ten times. V is TRBV20-1 and J is TRBJ2-3; 15 positions match TRBD2. Germline V gives CDR1 DFQATT, CDR2 SNEGSKA (reference sequence). CDR3 length equals 17 residues. Trimming cost V 6 bases and J 2 bases; bases outside gene matches: 9. CDR3 sequence: CSALTRTSGGVTDTQYF. CDR3 in DNA: TGCAGTGCACTCACCCGGACTAGCGGGGGGGTCACAGATACGCAGTATTTT.

The sample holds a few counts of this clonotype. This chain links TRBV5-1 with TRBJ2-5; 12 nucleotides match TRBD1. V was pared by 2 bases and J by 3 bases, with 11 bases of the junction left unmatched. The CDR3 consists of 18 residues. Looked up from germline, CDR1 is SGHRS and CDR2 is YFSETQ. CDR3 in DNA: TGCGCCAGCAGCTTCCGGGACAGGGGGCATTGGGACGAAGAGACCCAGTACTTC. As protein: CASSFRDRGHWDEETQYF.

This sequence joins TRBV7-2 and TRBJ2-1; 10 positions match TRBD2. Per the germline V gene, CDR1 is SGHTA and CDR2 is FQGNSA. V gave up 0 bases and J gave up 10 bases; unmatched junction bases: 3. The CDR3 is 14 residues long. The DNA for the CDR3 is TGTGCCAGCAGCTTAGCGTTACTAGCGGGGGAGCAGTTCTTC. This sequence encodes CASSLALLAGEQFF.

This clonotype was recorded many times. The chain employs TRBV12-3 or TRBV12-4 and TRBJ2-3; weak D call: TRBD2 (6 bases). The germline V and J ends were trimmed by 5 bases and 6 bases, with 15 bases remaining between them. This CDR3 comprises 14 residues. The CDR3 protein is CASSPGTGGDTQYF. In nucleotides, the CDR3 is TGTGCCAGCAGTCCGGGGACCGGGGGTGATACGCAGTATTTT.

The rearrangement joins TRBV7-9 to TRBJ2-1, with D tentatively TRBD1 or TRBD2 (6 bases each). CDR3 length: 14 amino acids. Germline values: CDR1 SEHNR, CDR2 FQNEAQ (reference sequence). V dropped 5 bases and J dropped 8 bases, with 16 bases sitting between them. The CDR3 loop is CASSIKGRGHEQFF. The CDR3 DNA follows: TGTGCCAGCAGCATTAAAGGCCGGGGGCATGAGCAGTTCTTC.

This clonotype has at least ten counts. V is TRBV5-1 and J is TRBJ1-1; 9 nucleotides agree with TRBD1. CDR1 SGHRS and CDR2 YFSETQ come from the germline V gene. V shed 0 bases and J 6 bases; nucleotides not matched to a gene: 3. This CDR3 is built from 14 residues. CDR3 in amino acids: CASSLGTGAPEAFF. The CDR3 nucleotides read TGCGCCAGCAGCTTGGGGACAGGGGCTCCTGAAGCTTTCTTT.

The V and J genes are TRBV5-1 and TRBJ2-1; D not resolved. CDR3 length: 12 amino acids. Germline CDR1 SGHRS, CDR2 YFSETQ. Trimming removed 4 bases from V and 6 bases from J, with 8 bases in between. The CDR3 region is CASSRTLNEQFF. The CDR3 DNA is TGCGCCAGCAGCAGGACCCTCAATGAGCAGTTCTTC.

In this sample, this clonotype turned up a few times. The genes are TRBV20-1 and TRBJ2-3; D is possibly TRBD1 (5 bases). V was trimmed by 3 bases and J by 6 bases, leaving 13 bases between them. Germline lookup yields CDR1 DFQATT and CDR2 SNEGSKA (reference sequence). This CDR3 is built from 13 residues. This CDR3 is CSASQGQTDTQYF. The CDR3 DNA reads TGCAGTGCTAGTCAGGGTCAGACGGATACGCAGTATTTT.

The rearrangement uses TRBV7-2 and TRBJ1-3; a weak D match, TRBD1 (6 bases). The CDR3 totals 16 residues. Germline values: CDR1 SGHTA, CDR2 FQGNSA. V lost 4 bases and J 0 bases, leaving 13 bases between the germline ends. This CDR3 reads CASSSMQGSSGNTIYF. DNA for the CDR3: TGTGCCAGCAGCTCGATGCAGGGGAGCTCTGGAAACACCATATATTTT.